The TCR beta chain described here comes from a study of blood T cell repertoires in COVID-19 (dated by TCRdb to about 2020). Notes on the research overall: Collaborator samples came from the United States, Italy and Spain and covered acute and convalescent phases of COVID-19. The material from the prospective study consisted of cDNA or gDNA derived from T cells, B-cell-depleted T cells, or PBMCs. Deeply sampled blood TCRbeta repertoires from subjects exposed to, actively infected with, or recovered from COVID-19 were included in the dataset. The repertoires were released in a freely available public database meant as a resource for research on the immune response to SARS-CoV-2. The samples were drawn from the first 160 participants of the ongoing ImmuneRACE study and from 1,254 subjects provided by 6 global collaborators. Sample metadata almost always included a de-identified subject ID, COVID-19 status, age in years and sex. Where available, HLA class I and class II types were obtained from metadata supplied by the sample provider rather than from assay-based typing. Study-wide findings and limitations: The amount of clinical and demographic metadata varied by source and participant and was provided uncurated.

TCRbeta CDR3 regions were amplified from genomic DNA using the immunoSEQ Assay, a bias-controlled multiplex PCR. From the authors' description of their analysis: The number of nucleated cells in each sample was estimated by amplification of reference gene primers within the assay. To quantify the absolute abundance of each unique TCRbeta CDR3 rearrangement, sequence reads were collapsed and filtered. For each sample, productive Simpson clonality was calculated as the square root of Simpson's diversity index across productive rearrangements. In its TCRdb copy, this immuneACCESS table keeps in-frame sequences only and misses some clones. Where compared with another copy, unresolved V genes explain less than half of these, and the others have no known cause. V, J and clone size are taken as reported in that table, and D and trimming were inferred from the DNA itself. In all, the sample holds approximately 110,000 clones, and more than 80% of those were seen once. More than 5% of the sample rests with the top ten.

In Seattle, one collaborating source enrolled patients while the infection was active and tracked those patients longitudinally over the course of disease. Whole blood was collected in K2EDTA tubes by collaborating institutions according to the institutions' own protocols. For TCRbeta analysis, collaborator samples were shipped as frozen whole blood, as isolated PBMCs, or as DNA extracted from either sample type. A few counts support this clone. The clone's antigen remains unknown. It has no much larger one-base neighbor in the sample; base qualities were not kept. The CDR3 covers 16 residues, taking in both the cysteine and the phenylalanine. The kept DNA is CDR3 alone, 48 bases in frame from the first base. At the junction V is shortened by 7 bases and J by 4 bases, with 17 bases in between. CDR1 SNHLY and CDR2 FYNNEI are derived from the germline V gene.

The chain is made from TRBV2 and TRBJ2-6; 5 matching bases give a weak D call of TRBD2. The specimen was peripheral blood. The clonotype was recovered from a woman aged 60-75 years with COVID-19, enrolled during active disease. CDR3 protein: CASIHKGVGGANVLTF. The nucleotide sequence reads TGTGCCAGCATCCACAAGGGAGTTGGGGGGGCCAACGTCCTGACTTTC.